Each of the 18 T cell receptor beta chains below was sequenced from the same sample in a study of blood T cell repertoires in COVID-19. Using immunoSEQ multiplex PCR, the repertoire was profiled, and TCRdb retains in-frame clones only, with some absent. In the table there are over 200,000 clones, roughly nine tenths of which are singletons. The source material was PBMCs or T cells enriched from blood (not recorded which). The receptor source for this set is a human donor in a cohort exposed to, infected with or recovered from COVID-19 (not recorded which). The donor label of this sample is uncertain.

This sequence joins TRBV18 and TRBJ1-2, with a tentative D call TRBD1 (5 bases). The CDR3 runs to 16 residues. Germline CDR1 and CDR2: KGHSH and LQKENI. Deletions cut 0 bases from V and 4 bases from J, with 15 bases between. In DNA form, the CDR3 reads TGTGCCAGCTCACCACCGTCGAAGGCAGGGCCCTATGGCTACACCTTC. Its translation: CASSPPSKAGPYGYTF.

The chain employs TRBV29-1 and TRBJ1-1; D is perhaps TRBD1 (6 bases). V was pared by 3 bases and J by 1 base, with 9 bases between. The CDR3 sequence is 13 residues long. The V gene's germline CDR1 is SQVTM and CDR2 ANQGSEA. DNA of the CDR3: TGCAGCGTTGAGGGGGCGAAGAACACTGAAGCTTTCTTT. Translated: CSVEGAKNTEAFF.

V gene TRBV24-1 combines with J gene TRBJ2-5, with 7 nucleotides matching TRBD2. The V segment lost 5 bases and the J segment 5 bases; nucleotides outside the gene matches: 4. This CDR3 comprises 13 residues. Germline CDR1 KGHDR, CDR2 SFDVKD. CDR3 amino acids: CATSGEGTETQYF. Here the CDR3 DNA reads TGTGCCACCAGTGGGGAGGGGACGGAGACCCAGTACTTC.

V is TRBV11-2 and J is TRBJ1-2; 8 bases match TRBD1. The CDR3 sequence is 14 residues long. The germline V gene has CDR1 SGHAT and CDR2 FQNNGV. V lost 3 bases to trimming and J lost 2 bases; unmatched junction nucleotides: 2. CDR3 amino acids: CASSFGQGNYGYTF. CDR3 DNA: TGTGCCAGCAGCTTCGGACAGGGCAACTATGGCTACACCTTC.

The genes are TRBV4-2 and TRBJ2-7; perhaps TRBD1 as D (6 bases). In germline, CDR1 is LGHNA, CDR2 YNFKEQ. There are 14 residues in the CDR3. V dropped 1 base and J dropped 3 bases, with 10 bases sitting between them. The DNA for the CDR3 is TGTGCCAGCAGCCAAGGTGCAGGGGACTACGAGCAGTACTTC. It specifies CASSQGAGDYEQYF.

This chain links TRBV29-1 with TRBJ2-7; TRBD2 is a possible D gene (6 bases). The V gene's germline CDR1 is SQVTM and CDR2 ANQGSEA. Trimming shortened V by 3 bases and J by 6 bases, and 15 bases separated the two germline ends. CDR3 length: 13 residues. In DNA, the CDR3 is TGCAGCGTTGAGGTCGTGGAGGGAGGCGAGCAGTACTTC. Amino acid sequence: CSVEVVEGGEQYF.

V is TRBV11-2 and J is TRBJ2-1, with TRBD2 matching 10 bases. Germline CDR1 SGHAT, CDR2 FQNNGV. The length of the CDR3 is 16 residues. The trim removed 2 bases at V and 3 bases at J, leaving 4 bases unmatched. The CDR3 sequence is CASSLIAGGSYNEQFF. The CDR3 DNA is TGTGCCAGCAGCTTAATAGCGGGGGGAAGCTACAATGAGCAGTTCTTC.

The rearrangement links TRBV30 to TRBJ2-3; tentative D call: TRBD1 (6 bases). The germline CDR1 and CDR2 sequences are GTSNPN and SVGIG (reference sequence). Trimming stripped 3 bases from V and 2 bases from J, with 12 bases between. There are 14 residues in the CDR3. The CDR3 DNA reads TGTGCCTGGAGGGGGACAAGGGTCACAGATACGCAGTATTTT. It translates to CAWRGTRVTDTQYF.

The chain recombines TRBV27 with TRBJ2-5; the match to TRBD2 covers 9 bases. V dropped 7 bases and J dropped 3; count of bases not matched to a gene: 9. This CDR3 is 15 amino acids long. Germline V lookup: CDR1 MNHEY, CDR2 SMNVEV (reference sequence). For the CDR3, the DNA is TGTGCCAGCATGTCACTAGCGGGCTCCAAAGAGACCCAGTACTTC. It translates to CASMSLAGSKETQYF.

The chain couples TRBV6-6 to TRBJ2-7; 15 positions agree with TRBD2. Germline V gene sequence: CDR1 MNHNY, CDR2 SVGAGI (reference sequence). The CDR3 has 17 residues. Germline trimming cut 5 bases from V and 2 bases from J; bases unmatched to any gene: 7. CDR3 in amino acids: CASSLGTSGGSTYEQYF. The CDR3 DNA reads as TGTGCCAGCAGTCTGGGGACTAGCGGGGGGTCGACCTACGAGCAGTACTTC.

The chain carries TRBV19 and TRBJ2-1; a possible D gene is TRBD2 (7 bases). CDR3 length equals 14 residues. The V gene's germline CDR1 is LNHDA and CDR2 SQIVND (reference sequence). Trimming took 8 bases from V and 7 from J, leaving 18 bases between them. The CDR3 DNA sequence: TGTGCCAGTTCCCTCGGGGGGCGCGGGAATGAGCAGTTCTTC. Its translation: CASSLGGRGNEQFF.

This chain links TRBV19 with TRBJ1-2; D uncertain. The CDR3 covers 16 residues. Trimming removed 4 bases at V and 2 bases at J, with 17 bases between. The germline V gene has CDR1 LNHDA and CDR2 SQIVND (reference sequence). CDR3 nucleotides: TGTGCCAGTAGTACCGGAGGACCGAAAGGCAACTATGGCTACACCTTC. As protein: CASSTGGPKGNYGYTF.

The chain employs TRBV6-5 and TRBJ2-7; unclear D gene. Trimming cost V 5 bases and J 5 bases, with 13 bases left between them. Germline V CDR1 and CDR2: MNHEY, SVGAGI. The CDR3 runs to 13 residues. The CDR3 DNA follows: TGTGCCAGCAGTCCGATAGAGAGGAACGAGCAGTACTTC. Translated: CASSPIERNEQYF.

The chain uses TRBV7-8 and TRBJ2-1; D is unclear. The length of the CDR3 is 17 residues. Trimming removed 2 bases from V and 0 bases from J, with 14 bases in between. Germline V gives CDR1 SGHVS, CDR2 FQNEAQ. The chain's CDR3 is CASSLRQRKSSYNEQFF. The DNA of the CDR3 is TGTGCCAGCAGCTTACGGCAGAGGAAGAGCTCCTACAATGAGCAGTTCTTC.

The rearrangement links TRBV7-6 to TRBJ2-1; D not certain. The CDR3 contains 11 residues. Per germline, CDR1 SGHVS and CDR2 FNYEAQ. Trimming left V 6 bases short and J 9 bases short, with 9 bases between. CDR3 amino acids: CASRAAVEQFF. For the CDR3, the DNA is TGTGCCAGCAGGGCGGCGGTTGAGCAGTTCTTC.

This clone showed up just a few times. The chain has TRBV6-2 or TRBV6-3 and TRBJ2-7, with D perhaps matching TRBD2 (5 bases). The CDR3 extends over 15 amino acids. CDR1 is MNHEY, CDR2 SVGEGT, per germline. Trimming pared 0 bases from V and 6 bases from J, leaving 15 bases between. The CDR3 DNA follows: TGTGCCAGCAGTTACTCGATGCGGGTTTCGGGCGAGCAGTACTTC. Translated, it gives CASSYSMRVSGEQYF.

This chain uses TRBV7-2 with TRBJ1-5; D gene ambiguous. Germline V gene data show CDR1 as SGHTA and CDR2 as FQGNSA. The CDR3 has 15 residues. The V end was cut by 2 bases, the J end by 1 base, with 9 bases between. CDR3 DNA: TGTGCCAGCAGCTTAATTTCGGGGAGCAATCAGCCCCAGCATTTT. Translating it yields CASSLISGSNQPQHF.

Written as DNA, the CDR3 is TGTGCCAGCAGCTCCCGACAGGGTAAAGAGACCCAGTACTTC. Translating gives CASSSRQGKETQYF. V usage is TRBV7-8 and J usage is TRBJ2-5; 7 bases are a match to TRBD1. The CDR3 covers 14 residues. Germline CDR1 SGHVS, CDR2 FQNEAQ. Unmatched junction bases numbered 5, after V lost 4 bases and J lost 3 bases.